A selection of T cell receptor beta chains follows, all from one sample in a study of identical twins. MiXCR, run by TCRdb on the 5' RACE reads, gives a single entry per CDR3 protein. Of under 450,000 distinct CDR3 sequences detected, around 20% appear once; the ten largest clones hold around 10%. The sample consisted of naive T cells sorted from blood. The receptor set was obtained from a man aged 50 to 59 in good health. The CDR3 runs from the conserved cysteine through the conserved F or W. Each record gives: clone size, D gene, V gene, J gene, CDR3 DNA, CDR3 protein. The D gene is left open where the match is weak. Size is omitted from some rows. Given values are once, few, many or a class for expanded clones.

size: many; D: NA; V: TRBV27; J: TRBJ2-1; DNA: TGTGCCAGCAGTTGGGCGGGGAAATACAATGAGCAGTTCTTC; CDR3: CASSWAGKYNEQFF
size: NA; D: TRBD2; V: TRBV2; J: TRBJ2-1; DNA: TGTGCCAGCAGTGAGGGAGGGAGGAGCTCCTACAATGAGCAGTTCTTC; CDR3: CASSEGGRSSYNEQFF
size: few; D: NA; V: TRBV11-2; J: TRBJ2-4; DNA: TGTGCCAGCAGCTTATCTCTAAGTGTGCCTAGAGATAAAAACATTCAGTACTTC; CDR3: CASSLSLSVPRDKNIQYF
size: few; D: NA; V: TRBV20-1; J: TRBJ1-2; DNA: TGCAGTGCTATCCAAGAAGGGTATGGGAACTACACCTTC; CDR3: CSAIQEGYGNYTF
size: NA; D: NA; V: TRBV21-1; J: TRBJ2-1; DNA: TGTGCCAGCAGCAAAGGACTAGCGGGAGAGAGCTCCTACAATGAGCAGTTCTTC; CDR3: CASSKGLAGESSYNEQFF
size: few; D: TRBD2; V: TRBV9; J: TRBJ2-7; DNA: TGTGCCAGCAGCGTTAGCGGGGAGAGCTCCTACGAGCAGTACTTC; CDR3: CASSVSGESSYEQYF
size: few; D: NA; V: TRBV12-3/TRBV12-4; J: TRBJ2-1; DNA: TGTGCCAGCAGTTTATCCCTACAGGGTAGTAGGAACCATGAGCAGTTCTTC; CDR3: CASSLSLQGSRNHEQFF
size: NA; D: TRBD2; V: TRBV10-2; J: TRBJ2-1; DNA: TGCGCCAGCAGTGAGTCTGTAGCGGGAAGGAATGAGCAGTTCTTC; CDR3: CASSESVAGRNEQFF
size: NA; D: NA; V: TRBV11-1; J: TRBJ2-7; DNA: TGTGCCAGCAGCCGTGGGGGGCTTACCGCCTACGAGCAGTACTTC; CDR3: CASSRGGLTAYEQYF
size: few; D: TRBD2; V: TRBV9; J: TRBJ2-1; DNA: TGTGCCAGCAGCGCGGGGGGGGGTCCCTACAATGAGCAGTTCTTC; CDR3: CASSAGGGPYNEQFF
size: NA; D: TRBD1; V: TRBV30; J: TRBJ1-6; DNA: TGTGCCTGGAACTCCCAGGGGGCGCGGTCACCCCTCCACTTT; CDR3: CAWNSQGARSPLHF
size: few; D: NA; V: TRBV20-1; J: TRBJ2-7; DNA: TGCAGTGCTAGCCACCTATCTCCCTACGAGCAGTACTTC; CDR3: CSASHLSPYEQYF
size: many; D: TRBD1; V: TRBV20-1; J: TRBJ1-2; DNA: TGCAGTGCTAGTGTTCGCGGAACAGGGGGCGCGGGCTACACCTTC; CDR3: CSASVRGTGGAGYTF
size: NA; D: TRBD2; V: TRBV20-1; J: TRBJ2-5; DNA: TGCAGTGCTAGAGCTGTGACTAGCGGGTCGGAGACCCAGTACTTC; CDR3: CSARAVTSGSETQYF
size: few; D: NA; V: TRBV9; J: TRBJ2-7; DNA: TGTGCCAGCAGCCAGGGGGGACTAGGGACCTACGAGCAGTACTTC; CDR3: CASSQGGLGTYEQYF
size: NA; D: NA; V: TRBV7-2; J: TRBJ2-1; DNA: TGTGCCAGCAGCTTTTTACTCGGGCAGGGCCCCAATGAGCAGTTCTTC; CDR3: CASSFLLGQGPNEQFF
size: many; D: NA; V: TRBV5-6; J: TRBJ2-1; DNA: TGTGCCAGCAGCGCCTGGACTGAGGAGCAGTTCTTC; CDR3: CASSAWTEEQFF
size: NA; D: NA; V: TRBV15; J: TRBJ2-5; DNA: TGTGCCACCAGCAGAGTAGACGGCGGGGCCCAGTACTTC; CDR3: CATSRVDGGAQYF
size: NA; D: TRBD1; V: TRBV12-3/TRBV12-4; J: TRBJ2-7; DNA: TGTGCCAGCAGTCCGGGGACAGGGTTCGGGCAGTACTTC; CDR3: CASSPGTGFGQYF
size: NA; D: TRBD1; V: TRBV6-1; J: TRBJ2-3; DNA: TGTGCCAGCAGGAGCTACAGGGGAACGCAGTATTTT; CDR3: CASRSYRGTQYF
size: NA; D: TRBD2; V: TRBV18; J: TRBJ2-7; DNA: TGTGCCAGCTCACCAAGCAGCGGGGGTCTACACGAGCAGTACTTC; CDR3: CASSPSSGGLHEQYF
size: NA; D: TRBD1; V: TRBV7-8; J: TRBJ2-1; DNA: TGTGCCAGCAGCCGCCGACAGGGGGATATTTCCTACAATGAGCAGTTCTTC; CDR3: CASSRRQGDISYNEQFF